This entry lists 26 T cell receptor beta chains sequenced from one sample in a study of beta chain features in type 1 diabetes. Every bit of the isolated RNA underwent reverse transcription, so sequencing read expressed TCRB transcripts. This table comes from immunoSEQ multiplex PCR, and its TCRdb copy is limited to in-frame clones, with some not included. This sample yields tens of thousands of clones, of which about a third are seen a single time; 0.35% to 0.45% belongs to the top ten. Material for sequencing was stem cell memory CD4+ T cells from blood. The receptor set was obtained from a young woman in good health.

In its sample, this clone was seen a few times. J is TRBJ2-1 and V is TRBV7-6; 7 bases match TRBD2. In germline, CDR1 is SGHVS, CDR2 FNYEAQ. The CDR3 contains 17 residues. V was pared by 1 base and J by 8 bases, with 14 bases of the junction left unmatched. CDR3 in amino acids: CASSLGQRGMVYDEQFF. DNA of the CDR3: TGTGCCAGCAGCTTAGGTCAGCGGGGTATGGTTTACGATGAGCAGTTCTTC.

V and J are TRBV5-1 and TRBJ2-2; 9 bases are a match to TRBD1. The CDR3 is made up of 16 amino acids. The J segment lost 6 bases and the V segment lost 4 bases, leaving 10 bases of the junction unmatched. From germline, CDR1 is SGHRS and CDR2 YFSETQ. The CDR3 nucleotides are TGCGCCAGCAGCCCGTGGGGACAGGGAGACGCCGGGGAGCTGTTTTTT. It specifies CASSPWGQGDAGELFF.

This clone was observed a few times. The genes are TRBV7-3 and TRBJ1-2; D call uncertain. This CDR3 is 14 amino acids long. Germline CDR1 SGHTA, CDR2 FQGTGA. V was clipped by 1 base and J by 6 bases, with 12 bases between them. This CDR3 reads CASSLNGQQDGYTF. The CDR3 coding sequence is TGTGCCAGCAGCTTAAACGGCCAGCAGGATGGCTACACCTTC.

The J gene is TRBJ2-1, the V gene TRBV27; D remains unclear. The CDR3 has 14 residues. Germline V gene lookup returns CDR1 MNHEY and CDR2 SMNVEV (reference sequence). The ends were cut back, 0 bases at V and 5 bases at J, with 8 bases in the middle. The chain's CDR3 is CASSLSRQNNEQFF. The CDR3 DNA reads TGTGCCAGCAGTTTATCGAGGCAGAACAATGAGCAGTTCTTC.

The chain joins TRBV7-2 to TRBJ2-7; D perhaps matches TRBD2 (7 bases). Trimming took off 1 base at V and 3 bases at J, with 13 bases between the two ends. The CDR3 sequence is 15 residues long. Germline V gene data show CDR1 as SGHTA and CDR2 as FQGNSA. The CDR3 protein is CASSLVGGGRYEQYF. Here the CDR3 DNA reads TGTGCCAGCAGCTTAGTTGGGGGGGGGCGCTACGAGCAGTACTTC.

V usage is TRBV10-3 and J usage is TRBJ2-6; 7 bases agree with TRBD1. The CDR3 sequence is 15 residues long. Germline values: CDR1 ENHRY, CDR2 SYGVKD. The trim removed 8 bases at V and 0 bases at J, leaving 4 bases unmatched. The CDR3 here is CAILDRDSGANVLTF. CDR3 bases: TGTGCCATCCTAGACAGGGACTCTGGGGCCAACGTCCTGACTTTC.

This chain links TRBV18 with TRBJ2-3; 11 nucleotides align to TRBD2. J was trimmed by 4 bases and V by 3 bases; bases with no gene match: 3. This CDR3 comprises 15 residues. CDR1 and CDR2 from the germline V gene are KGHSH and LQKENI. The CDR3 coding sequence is TGTGCCAGCTCACCGACTAGCGGGGCTTCAGATACGCAGTATTTT. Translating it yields CASSPTSGASDTQYF.

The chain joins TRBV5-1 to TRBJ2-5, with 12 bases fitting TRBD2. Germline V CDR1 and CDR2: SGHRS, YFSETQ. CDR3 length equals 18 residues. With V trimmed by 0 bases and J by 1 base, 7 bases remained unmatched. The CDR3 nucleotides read TGCGCCAGCAGCTTGGGCACTAGCGGGGGGAGAAGCCAAGAGACCCAGTACTTC. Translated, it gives CASSLGTSGGRSQETQYF.

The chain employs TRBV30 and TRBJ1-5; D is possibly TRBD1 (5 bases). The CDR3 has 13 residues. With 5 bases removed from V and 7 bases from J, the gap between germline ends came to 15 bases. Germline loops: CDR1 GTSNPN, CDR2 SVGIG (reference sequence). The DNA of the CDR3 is TGTGCCTGGGGGGCCCAGGGAAGGCAGCCCCAGCATTTT. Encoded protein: CAWGAQGRQPQHF.

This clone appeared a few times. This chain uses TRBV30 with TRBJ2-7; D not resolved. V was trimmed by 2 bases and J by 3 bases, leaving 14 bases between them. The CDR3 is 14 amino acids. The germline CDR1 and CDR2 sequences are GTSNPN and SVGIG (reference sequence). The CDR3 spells CAWSTSGGFYEQYF. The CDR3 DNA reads TGTGCCTGGAGTACATCAGGTGGATTCTACGAGCAGTACTTC.

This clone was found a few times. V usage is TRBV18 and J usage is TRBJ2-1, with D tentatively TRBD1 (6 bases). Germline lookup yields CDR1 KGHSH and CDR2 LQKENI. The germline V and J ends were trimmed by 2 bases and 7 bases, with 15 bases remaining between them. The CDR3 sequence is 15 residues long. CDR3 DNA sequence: TGTGCCAGCTCACCAATTTCAGGGGTCGGGAATGAGCAGTTCTTC. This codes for CASSPISGVGNEQFF.

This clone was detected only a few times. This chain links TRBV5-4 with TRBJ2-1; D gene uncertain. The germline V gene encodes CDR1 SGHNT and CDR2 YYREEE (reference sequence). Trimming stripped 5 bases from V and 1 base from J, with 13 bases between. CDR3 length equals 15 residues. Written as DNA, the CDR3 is TGTGCCAGCAGTCGCCAACTAAATTCCTACAATGAGCAGTTCTTC. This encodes CASSRQLNSYNEQFF.

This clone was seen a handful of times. The DNA of the CDR3 is TGCGCCAGCAGCTTGTACGGGGAGAACACAGATACGCAGTATTTT. It encodes CASSLYGENTDTQYF. The gene calls are TRBV5-1 and TRBJ2-3; TRBD2 is a possible D gene (5 bases). This CDR3 has 15 residues. Deletions cut 1 base from V and 2 bases from J, with 11 bases between. Germline V gene lookup returns CDR1 SGHRS and CDR2 YFSETQ. The full variable domain, its missing parts supplied by reference TRBV5-1 and TRBJ2-3, is KAGVTQTPRYLIKTRGQQVTLSCSPISGHRSVSWYQQTPGQGLQFLFEYFSETQRNKGNFPGRFSGRQFSNSRSEMNVSTLELGDSALYLCASSLYGENTDTQYFGPGTRLTVL.

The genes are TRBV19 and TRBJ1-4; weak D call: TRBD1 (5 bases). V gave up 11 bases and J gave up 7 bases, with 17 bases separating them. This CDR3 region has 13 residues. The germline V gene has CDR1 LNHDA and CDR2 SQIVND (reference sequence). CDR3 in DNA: TGTGCCTCCCTCTGGGGCGCGGCTGAAAAACTGTTTTTT. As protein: CASLWGAAEKLFF.

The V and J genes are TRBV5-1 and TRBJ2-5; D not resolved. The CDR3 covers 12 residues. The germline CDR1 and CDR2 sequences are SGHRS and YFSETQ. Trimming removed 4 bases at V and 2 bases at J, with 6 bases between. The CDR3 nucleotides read TGCGCCAGCAGCCCCCAGCAAGAGACCCAGTACTTC. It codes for CASSPQQETQYF.

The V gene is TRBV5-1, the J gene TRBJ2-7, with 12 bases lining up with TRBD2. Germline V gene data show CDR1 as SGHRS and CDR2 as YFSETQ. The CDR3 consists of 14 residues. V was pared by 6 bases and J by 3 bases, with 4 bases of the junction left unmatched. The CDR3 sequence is CASTPTSGSYEQYF. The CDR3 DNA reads TGCGCCAGCACGCCGACTAGCGGGAGCTACGAGCAGTACTTC.

The chain's CDR3 is CASSAGQDTDTQYF. The CDR3 DNA is TGTGCCAGCAGCGCGGGACAGGACACAGATACGCAGTATTTT. The chain recombines TRBV9 with TRBJ2-3; 8 nucleotides agree with TRBD1. This CDR3 has 14 amino acids. The germline V gene has CDR1 SGDLS and CDR2 YYNGEE. Losses at the gene ends were 3 bases for V and 2 bases for J; bases not matched to a gene: 2.

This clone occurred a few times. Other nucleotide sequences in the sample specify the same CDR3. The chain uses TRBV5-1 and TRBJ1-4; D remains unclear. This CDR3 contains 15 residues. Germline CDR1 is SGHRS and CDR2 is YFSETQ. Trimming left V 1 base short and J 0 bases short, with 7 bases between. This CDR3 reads CASSLTAATNEKLFF. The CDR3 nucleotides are TGCGCCAGCAGCTTGACGGCGGCAACTAATGAAAAACTGTTTTTT.

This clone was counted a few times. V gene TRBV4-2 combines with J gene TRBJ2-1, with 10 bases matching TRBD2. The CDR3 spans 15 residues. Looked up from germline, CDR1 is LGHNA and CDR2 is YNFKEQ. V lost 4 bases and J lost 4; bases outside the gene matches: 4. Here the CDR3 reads CASSPETSGYNEQFF. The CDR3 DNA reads TGTGCCAGCAGCCCGGAGACTAGCGGGTACAATGAGCAGTTCTTC.

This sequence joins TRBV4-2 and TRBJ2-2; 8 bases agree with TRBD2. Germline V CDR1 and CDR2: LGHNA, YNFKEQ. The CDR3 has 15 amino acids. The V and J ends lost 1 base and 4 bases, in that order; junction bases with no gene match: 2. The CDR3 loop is CASSQVGGGTGELFF. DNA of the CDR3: TGTGCCAGCAGCCAAGTCGGGGGGGGCACCGGGGAGCTGTTTTTT.

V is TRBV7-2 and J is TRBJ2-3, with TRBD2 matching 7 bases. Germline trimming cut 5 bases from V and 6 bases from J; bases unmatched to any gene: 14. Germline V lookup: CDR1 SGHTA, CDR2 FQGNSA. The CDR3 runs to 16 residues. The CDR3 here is CASSPGSGGGLDTQYF. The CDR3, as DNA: TGTGCCAGCAGCCCAGGGTCGGGGGGAGGGCTGGATACGCAGTATTTT.

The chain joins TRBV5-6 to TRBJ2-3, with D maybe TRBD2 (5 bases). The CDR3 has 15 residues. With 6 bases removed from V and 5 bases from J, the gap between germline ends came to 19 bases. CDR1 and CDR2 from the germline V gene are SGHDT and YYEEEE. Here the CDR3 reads CASTTSEGIRDTQYF. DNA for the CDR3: TGTGCCAGCACCACCTCCGAGGGTATTCGAGATACGCAGTATTTT.

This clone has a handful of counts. CDR3 protein: CAGVRDRGPYEQYF. The CDR3 nucleotides read TGTGCCGGGGTCCGGGACAGGGGGCCATACGAGCAGTACTTC. The chain links TRBV2 to TRBJ2-7, with 12 bases that match TRBD1. The CDR3 is 14 residues long. J lost 4 bases, V lost 11 bases, and 9 bases had no gene match. The V gene's germline CDR1 is SNHLY and CDR2 FYNNEI.

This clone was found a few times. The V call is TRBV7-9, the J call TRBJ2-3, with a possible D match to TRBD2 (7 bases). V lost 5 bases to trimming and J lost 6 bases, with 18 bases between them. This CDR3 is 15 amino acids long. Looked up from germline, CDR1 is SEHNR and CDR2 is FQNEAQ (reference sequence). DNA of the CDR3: TGTGCCAGCAGCCCTGGTTGGGGGGGCTGGGATACGCAGTATTTT. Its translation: CASSPGWGGWDTQYF.

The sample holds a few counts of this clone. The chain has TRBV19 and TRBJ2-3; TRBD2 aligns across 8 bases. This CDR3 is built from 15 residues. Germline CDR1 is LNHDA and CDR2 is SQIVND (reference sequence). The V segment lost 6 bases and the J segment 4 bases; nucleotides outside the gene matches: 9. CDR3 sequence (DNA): TGTGCCAGTAGCCCGGGACTAGTTTCCTCAGATACGCAGTATTTT. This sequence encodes CASSPGLVSSDTQYF.

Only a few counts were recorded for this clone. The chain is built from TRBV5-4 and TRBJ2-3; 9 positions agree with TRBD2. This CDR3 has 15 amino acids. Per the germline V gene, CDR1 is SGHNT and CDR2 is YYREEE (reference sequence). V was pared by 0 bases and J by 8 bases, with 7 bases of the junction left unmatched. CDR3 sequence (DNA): TGTGCCAGCAGCTTGGTTGCGGGGGGGCTAGGTACGCAGTATTTT. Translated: CASSLVAGGLGTQYF.